This T cell receptor beta chain was captured by sequencing in a study of cytomegalovirus exposure and HLA in healthy donors. Study background: The same platform as the approximately 670 first-cohort repertoires was used for the 130 or so validation repertoires, a later analysis reported. Findings and limits, study-wide: Rarity characterized most TCR sequences, yet some public TCRs appeared in many donors. Three CMV-associated chains were confirmed in vitro to be specific for CMV antigens. Cytomegalovirus-associated TCR beta chains were listed, numbering more than 150.

TCRdb keeps only in-frame clones here, not all; method: immunoSEQ multiplex PCR. The data hold more than 300,000 clones, with roughly 90% observed a single time. In its sample, this clone was seen once. Antigen specificity is unknown. V shed 10 bases and J shed 0 bases, with 19 bases lying between them. The CDR3 is made up of 16 amino acids. The germline gives CDR1 MNHGY, CDR2 SVAAGI. The chain couples TRBV6-9 to TRBJ2-1, with no clear D. The sample was PBMCs. This receptor was obtained from a woman between 18 and 30 years old in good health and CMV-seronegative. The CDR3 here is CAKSPLRDISYNEQFF. The CDR3 region has the DNA TGTGCCAAATCGCCTCTCAGAGACATCTCCTACAATGAGCAGTTCTTC.